This record concerns one T cell receptor (beta chain) sequence. In the original analysis: Using reference gene primer amplification, nucleated cell counts were estimated. TCRdb's table, derived via immunoSEQ multiplex PCR, lists solely in-frame clones and lacks some. The V and J calls and the clone size are those of that table, but D and trimming were determined from the DNA. The sample lists about 150,000 clones; just under 80% were seen once. These data belong to a study of blood T cell repertoires in COVID-19. Across the study: There were acute and convalescent COVID-19 samples, and they came from the United States, Italy and Spain. T cells, B-cell-depleted T cells, or PBMCs supplied cDNA or gDNA.

This CDR3 comprises 15 residues. V lost 3 bases and J 1 base, leaving 12 bases between the germline ends. Germline CDR1 KGHSH, CDR2 LQKENI. Material: peripheral blood. The sequence derives from an elderly woman with acute or convalescent COVID-19. V usage is TRBV18 and J usage is TRBJ1-1; D unresolved. CDR3: CASSPLARQNTEAFF. Written as DNA, the CDR3 is TGTGCCAGCTCACCCCTGGCCCGACAGAACACTGAAGCTTTCTTT.